This TCR beta chain was recovered during a study of T cells expressing NK-cell markers. This CDR3 is 15 amino acids long. The V gene's germline CDR1 is DFQATT and CDR2 SNEGSKA (reference sequence). Following a re-call of the 5' RACE reads, TCRdb has one entry per CDR3 protein and lacks DNA. In all, the sample yields 300,000 to 500,000 distinct CDR3 sequences. The sample consisted of blood T cells: a sorted CD56 or NKG2C T cell subset, CD4+ or CD8+ T cells, or bulk PBMC T cells (not recorded which). The chain joins TRBV20-1 to TRBJ2-3; checking the TCRdb D call of TRBD2 is not possible without DNA. The clonotype originates from a woman between 50 and 59 years old in good health. The CDR3 sequence: CSARVSGHRGDTQYF.